The 28 T cell receptor beta chains presented below share a single source sample, sequenced in a study of OX40 agonist ivuxolimab in advanced cancers. TCRdb's table, derived via immunoSEQ multiplex PCR, lists solely in-frame clones and lacks some. Of approximately 24,000 clones in the sample, under 80% were seen once. The specimen was CD4+ or CD8+ T cells sorted from blood, collected in a trial of the OX40 agonist ivuxolimab. The receptors come from an adult with an advanced solid tumor such as melanoma, head and neck, liver or kidney cancer.

This rearrangement joins TRBV7-6 to TRBJ2-1; tentatively, D is TRBD1 (5 bases). The CDR3 has 15 amino acids. CDR1 and CDR2 (germline): SGHVS, FNYEAQ. With 5 bases removed from V and 3 bases from J, the gap between germline ends came to 14 bases. The CDR3 nucleotides are TGTGCCAGCAGCCCCCTGACAGCTGACTACAATGAGCAGTTCTTC. Encoded protein: CASSPLTADYNEQFF.

The gene calls are TRBV7-2 and TRBJ1-3; unclear D gene. CDR3 length equals 14 residues. Germline loops: CDR1 SGHTA, CDR2 FQGNSA. Trimming took 1 base from V and 3 from J, leaving 7 bases between them. This CDR3 is CASSLDTGGNTIYF. The CDR3 bases are TGTGCCAGCAGCTTAGACACTGGTGGAAACACCATATATTTT. Drawing the rest from reference TRBV7-2 and TRBJ1-3, the complete variable domain is GAGVSQSPSNKVTEKGKDVELRCDPISGHTALYWYRQSLGQGLEFLIYFQGNSAPDKSGLPSDRFSAERTGGSVSTLTIQRTQQEDSAVYLCASSLDTGGNTIYFGEGSWLTVV.

The count of this clone is one. The chain links TRBV7-2 to TRBJ1-2, with D hard to call. The CDR3 is 12 residues long. V lost 6 bases, J lost 10 bases, and 15 bases lay in between. From germline, CDR1 is SGHTA and CDR2 FQGNSA. The CDR3 sequence is CASSSDSDDYTF. The CDR3 DNA sequence: TGTGCCAGCAGTTCTGACTCGGACGACTACACCTTC.

The chain links TRBV7-3 to TRBJ2-1, with 10 bases fitting TRBD2. Germline V gives CDR1 SGHTA, CDR2 FQGTGA. V was pared by 5 bases and J by 8 bases, with 12 bases of the junction left unmatched. The CDR3 length is 16 residues. CDR3 sequence (DNA): TGTGCCAGCAGCCTAAGACTAGCGGGTACCTTGGATGAGCAGTTCTTC. Translated, it gives CASSLRLAGTLDEQFF.

J is TRBJ2-2 and V is TRBV7-9; the D call may be TRBD1 or TRBD2 (6 bases each). This CDR3 is 16 amino acids long. Per germline, CDR1 SEHNR and CDR2 FQNEAQ (reference sequence). The V gene lost 1 base and the J gene lost 2 bases, with 11 bases spanning the gap. The CDR3 loop is CASSLDGGFNTGELFF. DNA of the CDR3: TGTGCCAGCAGCTTAGACGGGGGCTTCAACACCGGGGAGCTGTTTTTT.

This chain links TRBV7-2 with TRBJ2-7; 9 nucleotides agree with TRBD2. Germline V lookup: CDR1 SGHTA, CDR2 FQGNSA. The J segment lost 4 bases and the V segment lost 7 bases, leaving 11 bases of the junction unmatched. The CDR3 consists of 15 residues. The CDR3 nucleotides are TGTGCCAGCACTCCTAGACTAGCGGATTCATACGAGCAGTACTTC. It is translated as CASTPRLADSYEQYF.

The chain joins TRBV7-6 to TRBJ1-5, with TRBD1 as a possible D gene (6 bases). The CDR3 runs to 13 residues. The V gene lost 5 bases and the J gene lost 4 bases, with 9 bases spanning the gap. The germline gives CDR1 SGHVS, CDR2 FNYEAQ. The CDR3 DNA follows: TGTGCCAGCAGCCCAACAGGGAATCAGCCCCAGCATTTT. Amino acid sequence: CASSPTGNQPQHF. The full variable domain, its missing parts supplied by reference TRBV7-6 and TRBJ1-5, is GAGVSQSPRYKVTKRGQDVALRCDPISGHVSLYWYRQALGQGPEFLTYFNYEAQQDKSGLPNDRFSAERPEGSISTLTIQRTEQRDSAMYRCASSPTGNQPQHFGDGTRLSIL.

The chain links TRBV30 to TRBJ2-7; D remains ambiguous. Trimming pared 0 bases from V and 2 bases from J, leaving 14 bases between. The germline V gene encodes CDR1 GTSNPN and CDR2 SVGIG (reference sequence). The CDR3 is 15 amino acids. CDR3 sequence: CAWSVAEGFPYEQYF. In DNA form, the CDR3 reads TGTGCCTGGAGTGTTGCTGAAGGATTTCCCTACGAGCAGTACTTC. Using reference TRBV30 and TRBJ2-7 for the parts outside the CDR3, the full variable domain is SQTIHQWPATLVQPVGSPLSLECTVEGTSNPNLYWYRQAAGRGLQLLFYSVGIGQISSEVPQNLSASRPQDRQFILSSKKLLLSDSGFYLCAWSVAEGFPYEQYFGPGTRLTVT.

The chain combines TRBV6-5 with TRBJ2-3; the match to TRBD1 covers 8 bases. Germline V CDR1 and CDR2: MNHEY, SVGAGI. V lost 2 bases and J lost 1; bases outside the gene matches: 2. There are 15 residues in the CDR3. The CDR3 sequence: CASSYPGQGTDTQYF. The CDR3, as DNA: TGTGCCAGCAGTTACCCGGGACAGGGCACAGATACGCAGTATTTT.

The DNA for the CDR3 is TGTGCCAGCAGTCCACAGGGGGCTTCTGGAAACACCATATATTTT. It translates to CASSPQGASGNTIYF. This chain joins TRBV6-6 and TRBJ1-3; 9 nucleotides match TRBD1. Per the germline V gene, CDR1 is MNHNY and CDR2 is SVGAGI (reference sequence). The CDR3 covers 15 residues. The junction had 3 bases not matched to a gene; V was cut back by 5 bases and J by 1 base.

The chain carries TRBV5-6 and TRBJ2-5, with 14 bases lining up with TRBD2. The J segment lost 7 bases and the V segment lost 0 bases, leaving 11 bases of the junction unmatched. The CDR3 contains 18 residues. The germline gives CDR1 SGHDT, CDR2 YYEEEE. CDR3 in amino acids: CASSLEGTSGGPRWTQYF. DNA for the CDR3: TGTGCCAGCAGCTTGGAGGGGACTAGCGGGGGCCCCAGGTGGACCCAGTACTTC.

The genes are TRBV4-1 and TRBJ2-7, with 8 bases matching TRBD1. After removal of 6 bases from V and 7 bases from J, the junction contained 11 bases not matched to a gene. Germline CDR1 is MGHRA and CDR2 is YSYEKL. CDR3 size: 14 residues. CDR3 residues: CASRPNRGAEEQYF. The CDR3 DNA reads TGCGCCAGCAGACCGAACAGGGGGGCTGAAGAGCAGTACTTC.

CDR3 amino acids: CAWMIVGQLNTEAFF. In DNA form, the CDR3 reads TGTGCCTGGATGATAGTAGGGCAGTTGAACACTGAAGCTTTCTTT. This chain joins TRBV30 and TRBJ1-1; no clear D. Germline V gives CDR1 GTSNPN, CDR2 SVGIG (reference sequence). The CDR3 spans 15 residues. V was pared by 4 bases and J by 0 bases, with 15 bases between.

This chain uses TRBV6-1 with TRBJ1-5; possible D gene TRBD1, 5 bases. This CDR3 is built from 14 residues. Germline V gene sequence: CDR1 MNHNS, CDR2 SASEGT. Trimming took off 1 base at V and 3 bases at J, with 7 bases between the two ends. CDR3 coding DNA: TGTGCCAGCAGTGAAGACAGGCCCAATCAGCCCCAGCATTTT. Protein: CASSEDRPNQPQHF.

This clone was observed a few times. The chain has TRBV27 and TRBJ1-1, with D unclear. This CDR3 region has 15 residues. CDR1 is MNHEY, CDR2 SMNVEV, per germline (reference sequence). Trimming pared 1 base from V and 8 bases from J, leaving 17 bases between. CDR3 bases: TGTGCCAGCAGTTTATTTGCCAGGCAGCCTAAGGAAGCTTTCTTT. Translation gives CASSLFARQPKEAFF.

This chain joins TRBV13 and TRBJ2-3; 7 bases map to TRBD2. Trimming removed 3 bases from V and 6 bases from J; junction bases left unmatched: 6. Germline CDR1 and CDR2: PRHDT and FYEKMQ (reference sequence). CDR3 length equals 14 residues. DNA for the CDR3: TGTGCCAGCAGCTTCGGGCGGGGGAGCGATACGCAGTATTTT. As protein: CASSFGRGSDTQYF.

To note about this clone: The same CDR3 is also encoded by other DNA sequences in this sample. The gene calls are TRBV19 and TRBJ2-1; weak D call: TRBD1 (6 bases). Germline CDR1 and CDR2: LNHDA and SQIVND (reference sequence). The CDR3 is 13 residues long. The V end lost 2 bases, the J end lost 15 bases, and 17 bases lay between the germline ends. The DNA for the CDR3 is TGTGCCAGTAGTATAATGGGCCCAGGGGTGGTGTTCTTC. Amino acids: CASSIMGPGVVFF.

V and J are TRBV4-3 and TRBJ2-1; weak D call: TRBD1 (6 bases). V shed 0 bases and J shed 0 bases, with 9 bases lying between them. Germline assignment: CDR1 LGHNA and CDR2 YSLEER. The CDR3 has 16 amino acids. The CDR3 reads CASSQDGGLSYNEQFF. The CDR3 nucleotides read TGCGCCAGCAGCCAAGATGGGGGCCTCTCCTACAATGAGCAGTTCTTC.

Here the CDR3 DNA reads TGCGCCAGCAGCCAAGAACCCTCTAACAGCTACAATGAGCAGTTCTTC. It encodes CASSQEPSNSYNEQFF. V usage is TRBV4-1 and J usage is TRBJ2-1; no definite D call. Germline V gives CDR1 MGHRA, CDR2 YSYEKL. The CDR3 runs to 16 residues. Trimming stripped 0 bases from V and 3 bases from J, with 12 bases between.

This sequence joins TRBV9 and TRBJ2-3, with D uncertain. Trimming removed 0 bases at V and 6 bases at J, with 11 bases between. CDR1 SGDLS and CDR2 YYNGEE come from the germline V gene. The length of the CDR3 is 14 residues. CDR3 sequence: CASSVVSQTDTQYF. The CDR3 DNA sequence: TGTGCCAGCAGCGTAGTAAGCCAGACGGATACGCAGTATTTT.

This chain uses TRBV11-2 with TRBJ2-1; D gene unclear. The CDR3 loop spans 13 amino acids. The V gene lost 0 bases and the J gene lost 4 bases, with 4 bases spanning the gap. Germline CDR1 is SGHAT and CDR2 is FQNNGV. CDR3: CASSLDRYNEQFF. The CDR3 nucleotides read TGTGCCAGCAGCTTAGACCGATACAATGAGCAGTTCTTC.

The V call is TRBV10-3, the J call TRBJ2-5, with 9 nucleotides matching TRBD2. V was clipped by 4 bases and J by 2 bases; unmatched bases: 2. The germline V gene has CDR1 ENHRY and CDR2 SYGVKD. CDR3 length: 14 residues. The CDR3: CAISASGGQETQYF. Here the CDR3 DNA reads TGTGCCATCAGTGCCAGCGGGGGGCAAGAGACCCAGTACTTC.

The chain combines TRBV7-9 with TRBJ2-2, with 8 nucleotides matching TRBD1. CDR1 and CDR2 from the germline V gene are SEHNR and FQNEAQ (reference sequence). CDR3 size: 15 residues. Losses at the gene ends were 8 bases for V and 8 bases for J; bases not matched to a gene: 13. The CDR3 nucleotides read TGTGCCAGCGTCCCAACCGGGACAGGTCAAGGGGAGCTGTTTTTT. Its translation is CASVPTGTGQGELFF.

The J gene is TRBJ1-1, the V gene TRBV5-4; D uncertain. Germline CDR1 SGHNT, CDR2 YYREEE (reference sequence). Between the trimmed V and J ends, which lost 0 bases and 1 base, there was a span of 7 bases. The CDR3 is made up of 14 amino acids. This CDR3 reads CASSLVGWNTEAFF. The DNA of the CDR3 is TGTGCCAGCAGCTTGGTCGGCTGGAACACTGAAGCTTTCTTT.

The V call is TRBV6-6, the J call TRBJ1-5; D unresolved. Germline-derived CDR1 and CDR2 are MNHNY and SVGAGI (reference sequence). This CDR3 region has 16 residues. Trimming cost V 0 bases and J 0 bases, with 9 bases left between them. The chain's CDR3 is CASSYSGLYSNQPQHF. CDR3 in DNA: TGTGCCAGCAGTTACTCGGGCTTATATAGCAATCAGCCCCAGCATTTT.

This chain uses TRBV6-1 with TRBJ2-1; tentatively, D is TRBD1 or TRBD2 (7 bases each). With 7 bases removed from V and 6 bases from J, the gap between germline ends came to 16 bases. This CDR3 has 14 residues. Germline CDR1 is MNHNS and CDR2 is SASEGT. The DNA of the CDR3 is TGTGCCAGCACCCTGGGAGGGGGCCCCAATGAGCAGTTCTTC. The encoded protein is CASTLGGGPNEQFF.

This clone counts as medium-sized. The rearrangement links TRBV9 to TRBJ2-5; D is perhaps TRBD1 (6 bases). The CDR3 is 14 residues long. Germline V gives CDR1 SGDLS, CDR2 YYNGEE. V shed 3 bases and J shed 4 bases, with 13 bases lying between them. CDR3 region: CASSEGHELETQYF. CDR3 nucleotides: TGTGCCAGCAGCGAGGGACACGAGCTAGAGACCCAGTACTTC.

The chain has TRBV7-2 and TRBJ1-2; possibly TRBD1 for D (5 bases). Germline CDR1 and CDR2: SGHTA and FQGNSA. Trimming shortened V by 3 bases and J by 1 base, and 12 bases separated the two germline ends. There are 15 residues in the CDR3. CDR3 in amino acids: CASSFELQVNYGYTF. The DNA for the CDR3 is TGTGCCAGCAGCTTCGAATTACAGGTTAACTATGGCTACACCTTC.